A single sample is the source of the 12 T cell receptor beta chains below, sequenced in a study of OX40 agonist ivuxolimab in advanced cancers. Only in-frame clones appear in the TCRdb table, and some are missing; sequencing was by immunoSEQ multiplex PCR. The repertoire holds approximately 56,000 clones, with over 70% as singletons. The sequenced sample was CD4+ or CD8+ T cells sorted from blood, obtained in a trial of the OX40 agonist ivuxolimab. The source of these receptors is an adult with an advanced solid tumor such as melanoma, head and neck, liver or kidney cancer.

The chain is built from TRBV25-1 and TRBJ1-6; D is ambiguous. This CDR3 contains 15 residues. Germline lookup yields CDR1 MGHDK and CDR2 SYGVNS. Trimming took off 6 bases at V and 7 bases at J, with 16 bases between the two ends. CDR3: CASSESSGWNSPLHF. The DNA for the CDR3 is TGTGCCAGCAGCGAAAGTTCGGGGTGGAATTCACCCCTCCACTTT.

V and J are TRBV7-2 and TRBJ2-3, with TRBD2 identical over 10 bases. In germline, CDR1 is SGHTA, CDR2 FQGNSA. The CDR3 sequence is 15 residues long. The trim removed 1 base at V and 7 bases at J, leaving 5 bases unmatched. CDR3 sequence reads: CASSLERGGRNTQYF. The CDR3 DNA reads as TGTGCCAGCAGCTTAGAGCGGGGGGGGAGGAATACGCAGTATTTT.

The V gene is TRBV6-5, the J gene TRBJ2-3; no reliable D call. There are 13 residues in the CDR3. With 5 bases removed from V and 8 bases from J, the gap between germline ends came to 14 bases. The V gene's germline CDR1 is MNHEY and CDR2 SVGAGI. The CDR3 loop reads CASSDFSSRTQYF. CDR3 in DNA: TGTGCCAGCAGTGACTTTAGCTCGCGTACGCAGTATTTT.

Here the CDR3 DNA reads TGTGCCATCAGTGCGAGCCTAGCGGGGGGCACCGGGGAGCTGTTTTTT. Amino acid sequence: CAISASLAGGTGELFF. The chain carries TRBV10-3 and TRBJ2-2; 11 bases agree with TRBD2. The CDR3 has 16 residues. The junction had 5 bases not matched to a gene; V was cut back by 4 bases and J by 4 bases. CDR1 is ENHRY and CDR2 is SYGVKD in the germline V gene.

The table lists this clone with a count of one. The rearrangement uses TRBV6-1 and TRBJ1-5, with D unresolved. The V gene lost 4 bases and the J gene lost 2 bases, with 15 bases spanning the gap. The germline CDR1 and CDR2 sequences are MNHNS and SASEGT. This CDR3 is 16 amino acids long. The CDR3 sequence is CASSAQSRGRNQPQHF. The CDR3, as DNA: TGTGCCAGCAGTGCCCAATCTAGAGGGCGCAATCAGCCCCAGCATTTT.

This chain uses TRBV5-4 with TRBJ2-4; D is unresolved. Per the germline V gene, CDR1 is SGHNT and CDR2 is YYREEE (reference sequence). The CDR3 covers 18 residues. V gave up 2 bases and J gave up 0 bases, with 18 bases separating them. The CDR3 DNA reads as TGTGCCAGCAGCTTAATGGCTTTGGGTAAATCAGCCAAAAACATTCAGTACTTC. Protein: CASSLMALGKSAKNIQYF.

The V call is TRBV29-1, the J call TRBJ1-2; the match to TRBD1 covers 7 bases. With V trimmed by 4 bases and J by 2 bases, 13 bases remained unmatched. CDR1 is SQVTM and CDR2 is ANQGSEA in the germline V gene. This CDR3 region has 16 residues. CDR3 region: CSVGGSRDRSNYGYTF. CDR3 in DNA: TGCAGCGTTGGAGGGAGCCGGGACAGATCAAACTATGGCTACACCTTC.

The chain links TRBV5-4 to TRBJ2-7; no clear D. V was pared by 0 bases and J by 1 base, with 5 bases between. Germline lookup yields CDR1 SGHNT and CDR2 YYREEE (reference sequence). The CDR3 spans 13 residues. The DNA for the CDR3 is TGTGCCAGCAGCTTGGGGGTGTCCTACGAGCAGTACGTC. Amino acids: CASSLGVSYEQYV.

V gene TRBV9 combines with J gene TRBJ2-7; no firm D call. V lost 0 bases, J lost 4 bases, and 11 bases lay in between. The germline V gene encodes CDR1 SGDLS and CDR2 YYNGEE. This CDR3 spans 14 amino acids. The CDR3 nucleotides are TGTGCCAGCAGCGTAGCTAGGGATAGGTACGAGCAGTACGTC. This codes for CASSVARDRYEQYV.

This clone was seen just once. The chain couples TRBV6-5 to TRBJ1-2; no reliable D call. This CDR3 has 14 amino acids. The germline V gene has CDR1 MNHEY and CDR2 SVGAGI. Trimming removed 7 bases from V and 0 bases from J, with 12 bases in between. In DNA form, the CDR3 reads TGTGCCAGCACGAAGGGTGTTCCTAACTATGGCTACACCTTC. Translation: CASTKGVPNYGYTF.

V gene TRBV30 combines with J gene TRBJ2-1, with D possibly matching TRBD1 (6 bases). The V end was cut by 0 bases, the J end by 6 bases, with 15 bases between. The germline gives CDR1 GTSNPN, CDR2 SVGIG (reference sequence). This CDR3 is built from 15 residues. Here the CDR3 DNA reads TGTGCCTGGAGTGTGGGACATCGTTCACTCAATGAGCAGTTCTTC. This gives the protein CAWSVGHRSLNEQFF. Looking up the rest from reference TRBV30 and TRBJ2-1 gives the full variable domain: SQTIHQWPATLVQPVGSPLSLECTVEGTSNPNLYWYRQAAGRGLQLLFYSVGIGQISSEVPQNLSASRPQDRQFILSSKKLLLSDSGFYLCAWSVGHRSLNEQFFGPGTRLTVL.

This clone was seen just once. The rearrangement uses TRBV7-8 and TRBJ1-1; D is unresolved. Trimming took 0 bases from V and 10 from J, leaving 15 bases between them. CDR3 length: 14 residues. Germline V gene lookup returns CDR1 SGHVS and CDR2 FQNEAQ. The CDR3 sequence is CASSLAGGSEGAFF. In DNA form, the CDR3 reads TGTGCCAGCAGCTTAGCAGGCGGCTCTGAAGGAGCTTTCTTT.